The T cell receptor beta chain described here comes from a study of T cell clonotyping in hematopoietic cell transplantation (dated by TCRdb to about 2021). Context from the whole study: In the study, 150 or so blood samples were gathered from 35 consecutive transplant recipients and their related donors. Recruitment of patients ran from 2015 to early 2017, and follow-up continued until late 2020 or until death.

The investigation overall reported the following: The sample size was limited, and because cells were not sorted, the contributions of CD4 and CD8 repertoires could not be separated. Donor and pretransplant recipient Inverse Simpson Index values predicted broader posttransplant TCR repertoire diversity. After transplant, TCR diversity in recipients dropped, and pathologically expanded clonotypes increased progressively from day 30 to day 180. Only a small fraction of recipient repertoires overlapped donor repertoires, with over 97% appearing de novo at the given depth.

A note on this clone: Its antigen is currently not known. One base away there is no much larger clone; base qualities are not given.

TCR beta CDR3 regions were amplified from genomic DNA with the immunoSEQ assay, a bias-controlled multiplex PCR using V- and J-specific primers. In a second PCR step, the CDR3 amplicons were tagged with a proprietary barcode plus Illumina adapter sequences. CDR3 libraries were sequenced on an Illumina MiSeq instrument. On the study's bioinformatics: immunoSEQ Analyzer 3.0 was used for export and quality control, with R Bioconductor and Immunarch used for downstream analyses. Only productive rearrangements in the normalized downsampled data set were used to calculate repertoire metrics. Clonotypes larger than 5 templates in the normalized cohort were defined as pathologically expanded. The Inverse Simpson Index was used to measure repertoire diversity. To capture all clonotypes, the CMV-specificity analyses were run on the non-normalized data set. Imported from immuneACCESS, the table was reduced by TCRdb to in-frame sequences with V and J called. These copies leave out some clones; in studies compared against another copy, an unresolved V gene accounts for under half, and the cause of the remainder is not known. V and J calls and clone size are those listed in that table; D and trimming were worked out from the DNA. Within this sample are fewer than 4,500 clones, with approximately 20% of them counted one time only. The top ten hold roughly 18% of the sample.

Interpreted using the paper, the time point label stands for: 30 days after allo-HCT. Blood samples were obtained from recipients approximately 28 days before transplant and at days 30, 100 and 180 after transplant. Nuclei Lysis Solution was used to extract genomic DNA from fresh or cryopreserved unfractionated peripheral blood mononuclear cells. V sheds 5 bases and J sheds 10 bases, leaving 12 bases between their ends. From a lookup of the germline V gene (reference sequence), CDR1 and CDR2 are LNHDA and SQIVND. Its CDR3 holds 11 amino acids, cysteine through phenylalanine. This entry keeps only the CDR3 DNA: 33 bases, framed from base 1.

The rearranged segments are TRBV19 and TRBJ2-7; the D segment might be TRBD1 or TRBD2, since each matches 6 bases. The source of this sequence is a male patient aged 50 to 60 who had an allogeneic stem cell transplant from a related donor, so the T cells may come from the graft donor. Some clones in this sample may be carry-over from other donors' samples. The sequenced sample was peripheral blood mononuclear cells, obtained 30 days after allogeneic stem cell transplant. The nucleotide sequence is given as TGTGCCAGTAGTTCCCGGGGGACACAGTACTTC. It is translated as CASSSRGTQYF.